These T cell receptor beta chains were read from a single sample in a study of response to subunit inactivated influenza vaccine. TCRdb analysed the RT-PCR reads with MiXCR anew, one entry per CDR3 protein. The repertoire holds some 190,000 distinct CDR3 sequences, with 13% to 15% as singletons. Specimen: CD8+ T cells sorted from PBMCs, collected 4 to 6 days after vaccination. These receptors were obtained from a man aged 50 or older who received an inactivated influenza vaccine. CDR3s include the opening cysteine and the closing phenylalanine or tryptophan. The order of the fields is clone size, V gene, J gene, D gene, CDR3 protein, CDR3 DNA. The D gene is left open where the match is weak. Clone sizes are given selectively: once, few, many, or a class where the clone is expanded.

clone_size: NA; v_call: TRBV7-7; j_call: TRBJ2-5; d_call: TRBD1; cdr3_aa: CASSSGTGWQEAQYF; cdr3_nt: TGTGCTAGCAGCTCTGGGACAGGGTGGCAAGAGGCCCAGTACTTC
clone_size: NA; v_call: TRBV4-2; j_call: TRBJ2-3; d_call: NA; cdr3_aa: CASSQVVLRSADTQYF; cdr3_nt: TGTGCCAGCAGCCAAGTTGTTCTGCGAAGCGCAGATACGCAGTATTTT
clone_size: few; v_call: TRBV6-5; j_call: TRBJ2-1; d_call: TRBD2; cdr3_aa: CASSYSTSGSNEQFF; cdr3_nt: TGTGCCAGCAGTTACTCGACTAGCGGGTCAAATGAGCAGTTCTTC
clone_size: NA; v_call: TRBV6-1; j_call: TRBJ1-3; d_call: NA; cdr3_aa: CASSDPSSGNTIYF; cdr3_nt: TGTGCCAGCAGTGACCCTAGCTCTGGAAACACCATATATTTT
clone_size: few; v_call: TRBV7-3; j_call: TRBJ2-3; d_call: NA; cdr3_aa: CASSLIHAGGTDTQYF; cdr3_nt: TGTGCCAGCAGCTTAATTCATGCCGGGGGCACAGATACGCAGTATTTT
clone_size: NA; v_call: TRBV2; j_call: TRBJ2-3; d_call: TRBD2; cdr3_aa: CASSDAGASTDTQYF; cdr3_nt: TGTGCCAGCAGTGACGCGGGAGCTAGCACAGATACGCAGTATTTT
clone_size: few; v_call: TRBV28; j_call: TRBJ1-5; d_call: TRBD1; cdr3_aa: CATEIVGQGSNQPQHF; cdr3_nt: TGTGCCACCGAAATAGTGGGACAGGGAAGCAATCAGCCCCAGCATTTT
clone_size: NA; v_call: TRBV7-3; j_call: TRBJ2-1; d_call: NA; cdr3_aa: CASSSGNRYSNNEQFF; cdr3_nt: TGTGCCAGCAGCTCCGGGAACAGATATTCTAACAATGAGCAGTTCTTC
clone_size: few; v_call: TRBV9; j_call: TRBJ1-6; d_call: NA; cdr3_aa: CASSATGNYNSPLHF; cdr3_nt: TGTGCCAGCAGCGCCACAGGGAATTATAATTCACCCCTCCACTTT
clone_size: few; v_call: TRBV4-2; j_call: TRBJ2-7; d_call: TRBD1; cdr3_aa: CASSQLSHGTGKERVPYEQYF; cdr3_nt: TGTGCCAGCAGCCAACTGTCCCACGGGACAGGGAAAGAGAGGGTTCCCTACGAGCAGTACTTC
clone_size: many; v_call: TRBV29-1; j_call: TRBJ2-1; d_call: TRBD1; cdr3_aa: CSVIGGRENEQFF; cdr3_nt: TGCAGCGTAATAGGGGGCCGAGAGAATGAGCAGTTCTTC
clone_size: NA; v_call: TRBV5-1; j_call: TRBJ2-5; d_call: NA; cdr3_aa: CASSVDRDTWGETQYF; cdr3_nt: TGCGCCAGCAGCGTCGACCGGGACACCTGGGGAGAGACCCAGTACTTC
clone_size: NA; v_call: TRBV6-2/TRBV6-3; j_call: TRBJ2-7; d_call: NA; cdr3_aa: CASSYLDSPEQYF; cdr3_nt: TGTGCCAGCAGTTACTTGGACAGTCCCGAGCAGTACTTC
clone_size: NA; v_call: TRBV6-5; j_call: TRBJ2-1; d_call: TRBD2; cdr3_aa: CASSYPKIRTSGRDNEQFF; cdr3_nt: TGTGCCAGCAGTTACCCAAAAATCCGGACTAGCGGGAGGGATAATGAGCAGTTCTTC
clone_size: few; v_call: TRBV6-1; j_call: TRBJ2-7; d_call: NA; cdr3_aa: CASRPLGRDAIQWQYF; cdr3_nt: TGTGCCAGCAGGCCCCTAGGAAGGGACGCTATTCAGTGGCAGTACTTC
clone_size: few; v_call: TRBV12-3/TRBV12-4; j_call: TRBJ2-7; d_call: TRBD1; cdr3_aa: CASSKGGRGTYEQYF; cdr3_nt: TGTGCCAGCAGTAAAGGGGGCAGGGGGACCTACGAGCAGTACTTC
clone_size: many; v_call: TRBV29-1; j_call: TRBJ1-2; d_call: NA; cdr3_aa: CSVERAENYGYTF; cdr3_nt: TGCAGCGTTGAAAGGGCAGAAAACTATGGCTACACCTTC
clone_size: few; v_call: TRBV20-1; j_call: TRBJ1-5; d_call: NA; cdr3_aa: CSARGHYSNQPQHF; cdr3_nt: TGCAGTGCTAGGGGTCACTATAGCAATCAGCCCCAGCATTTT
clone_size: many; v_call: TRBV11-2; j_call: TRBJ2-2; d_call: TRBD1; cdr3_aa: CASSLDKIRTGAVRYTGELFF; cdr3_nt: TGTGCCAGCAGCTTAGACAAGATTAGGACAGGGGCGGTCAGGTACACCGGGGAGCTGTTTTTT
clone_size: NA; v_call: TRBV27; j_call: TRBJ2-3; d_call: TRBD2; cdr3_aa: CASRIRFGRGSTDTQYF; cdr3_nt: TGTGCCAGCAGGATTCGTTTCGGGCGGGGGAGCACAGATACGCAGTATTTT
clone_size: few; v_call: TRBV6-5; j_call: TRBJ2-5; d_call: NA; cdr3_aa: CASSYRQVRETQYF; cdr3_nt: TGTGCCAGCAGTTACAGACAGGTTAGAGAGACCCAGTACTTC
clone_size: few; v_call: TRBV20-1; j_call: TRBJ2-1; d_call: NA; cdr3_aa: CSARDLADHEQFF; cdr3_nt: TGCAGTGCTAGGGATTTGGCCGATCATGAGCAGTTCTTC